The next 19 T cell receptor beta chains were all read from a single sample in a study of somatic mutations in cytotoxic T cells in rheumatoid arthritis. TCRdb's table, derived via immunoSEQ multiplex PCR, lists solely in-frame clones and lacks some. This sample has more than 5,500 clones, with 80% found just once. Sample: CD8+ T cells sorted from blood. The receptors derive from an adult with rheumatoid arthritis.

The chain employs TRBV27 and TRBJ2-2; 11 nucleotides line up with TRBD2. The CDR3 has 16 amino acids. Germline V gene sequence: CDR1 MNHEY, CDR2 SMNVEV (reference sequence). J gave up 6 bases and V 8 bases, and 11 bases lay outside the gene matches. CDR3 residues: CASSTYSGGASGELFF. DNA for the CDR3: TGTGCCAGCTCTACTTATAGCGGGGGGGCTTCCGGGGAGCTGTTTTTT.

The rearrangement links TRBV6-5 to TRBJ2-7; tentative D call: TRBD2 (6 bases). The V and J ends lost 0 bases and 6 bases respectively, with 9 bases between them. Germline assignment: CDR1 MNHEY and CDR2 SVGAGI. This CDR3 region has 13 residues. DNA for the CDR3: TGTGCCAGCAGTTACTCGAACGGGGGCGAGCAGTACGTC. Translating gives CASSYSNGGEQYV.

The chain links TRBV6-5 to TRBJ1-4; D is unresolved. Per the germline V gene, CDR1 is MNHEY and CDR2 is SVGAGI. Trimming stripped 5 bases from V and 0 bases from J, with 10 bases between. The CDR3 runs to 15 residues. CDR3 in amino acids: CASSPSVATNEKLFF. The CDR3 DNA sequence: TGTGCCAGCAGTCCTTCAGTTGCAACTAATGAAAAACTGTTTTTT.

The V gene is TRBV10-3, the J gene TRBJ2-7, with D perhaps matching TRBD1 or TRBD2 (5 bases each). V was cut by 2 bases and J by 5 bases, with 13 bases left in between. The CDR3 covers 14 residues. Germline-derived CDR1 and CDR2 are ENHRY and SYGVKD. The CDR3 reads CAISEGTNTHEQYF. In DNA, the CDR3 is TGTGCCATCAGTGAGGGGACCAATACCCACGAGCAGTACTTC.

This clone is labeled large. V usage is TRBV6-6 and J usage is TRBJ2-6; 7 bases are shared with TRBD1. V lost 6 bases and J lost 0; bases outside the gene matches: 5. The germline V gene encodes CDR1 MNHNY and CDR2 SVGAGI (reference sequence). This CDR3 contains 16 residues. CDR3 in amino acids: CASRQGIFSGANVLTF. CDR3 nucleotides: TGTGCCAGCAGACAGGGGATCTTCTCTGGGGCCAACGTCCTGACTTTC.

The CDR3 loop reads CASSMKLQGPGELFF. The CDR3 bases are TGTGCCAGTAGTATGAAGCTACAGGGCCCCGGGGAGCTGTTTTTT. The chain has TRBV19 and TRBJ2-2, with a weak D call TRBD1 (6 bases). CDR3 length equals 15 residues. Trimming removed 3 bases from V and 6 bases from J, with 14 bases in between. Germline CDR1 LNHDA, CDR2 SQIVND (reference sequence).

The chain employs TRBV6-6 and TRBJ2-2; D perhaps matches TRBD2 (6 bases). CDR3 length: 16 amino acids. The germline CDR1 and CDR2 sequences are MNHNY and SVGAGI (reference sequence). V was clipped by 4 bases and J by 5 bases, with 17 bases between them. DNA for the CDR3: TGTGCCAGCAGTTTACGGGACTTCCCGCCAACCGGGGAGCTGTTTTTT. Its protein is CASSLRDFPPTGELFF.

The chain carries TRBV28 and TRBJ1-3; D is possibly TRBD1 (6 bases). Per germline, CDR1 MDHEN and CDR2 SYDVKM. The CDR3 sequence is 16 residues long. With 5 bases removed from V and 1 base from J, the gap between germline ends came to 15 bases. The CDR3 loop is CASSLIVGGSGNTIYF. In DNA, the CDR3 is TGTGCCAGCAGTCTAATCGTAGGGGGGTCTGGAAACACCATATATTTT.

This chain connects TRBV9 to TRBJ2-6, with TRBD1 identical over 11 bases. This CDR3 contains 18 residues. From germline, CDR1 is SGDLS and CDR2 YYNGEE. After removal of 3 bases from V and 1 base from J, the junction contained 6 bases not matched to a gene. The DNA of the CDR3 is TGTGCCAGCAGCGCCAACCGGGACAGGGGGTCTGGGGCCAACGTCCTGACTTTC. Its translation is CASSANRDRGSGANVLTF.

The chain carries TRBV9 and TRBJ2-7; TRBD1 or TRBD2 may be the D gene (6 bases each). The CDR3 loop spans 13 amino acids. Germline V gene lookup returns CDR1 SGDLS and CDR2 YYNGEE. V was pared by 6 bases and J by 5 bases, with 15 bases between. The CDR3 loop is CASTEGGSNEQYF. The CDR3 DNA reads TGTGCCAGCACAGAAGGGGGGAGCAACGAGCAGTACTTC.

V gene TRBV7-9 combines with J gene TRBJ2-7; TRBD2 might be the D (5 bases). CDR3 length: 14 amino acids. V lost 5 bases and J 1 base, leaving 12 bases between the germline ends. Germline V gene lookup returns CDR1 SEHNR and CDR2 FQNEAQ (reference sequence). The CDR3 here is CASSPSRESYEQYV. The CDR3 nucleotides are TGTGCCAGCAGCCCTAGTAGGGAGTCCTACGAGCAGTACGTC.

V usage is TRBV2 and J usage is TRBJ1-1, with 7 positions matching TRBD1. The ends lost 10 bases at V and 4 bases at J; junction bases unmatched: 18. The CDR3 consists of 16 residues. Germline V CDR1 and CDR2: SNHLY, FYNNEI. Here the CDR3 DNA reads TGTGCCAAGAGCGCGGTTACAGGGGTTATTGGCACTGAAGCTTTCTTT. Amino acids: CAKSAVTGVIGTEAFF.

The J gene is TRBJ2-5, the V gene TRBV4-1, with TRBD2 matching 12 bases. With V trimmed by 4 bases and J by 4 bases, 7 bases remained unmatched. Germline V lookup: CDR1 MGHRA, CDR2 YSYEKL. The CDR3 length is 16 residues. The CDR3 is CASSRELAGGGETQYF. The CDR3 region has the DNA TGCGCCAGCAGCCGCGAACTAGCGGGGGGCGGAGAGACCCAGTACTTC.

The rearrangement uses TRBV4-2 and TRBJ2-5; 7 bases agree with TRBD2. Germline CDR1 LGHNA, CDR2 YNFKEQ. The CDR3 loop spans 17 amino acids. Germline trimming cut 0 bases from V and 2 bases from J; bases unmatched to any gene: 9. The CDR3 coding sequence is TGTGCCAGCAGCCAAGAAGGGCGGGGGAGCCAACAAGAGACCCAGTACTTC. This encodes CASSQEGRGSQQETQYF.

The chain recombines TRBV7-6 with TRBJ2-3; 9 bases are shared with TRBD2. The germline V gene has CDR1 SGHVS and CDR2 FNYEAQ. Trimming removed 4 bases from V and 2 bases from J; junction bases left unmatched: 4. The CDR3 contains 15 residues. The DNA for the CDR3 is TGTGCCAGCAGCTATAGCGGGGGCCTCACAGATACGCAGTATTTT. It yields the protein CASSYSGGLTDTQYF.

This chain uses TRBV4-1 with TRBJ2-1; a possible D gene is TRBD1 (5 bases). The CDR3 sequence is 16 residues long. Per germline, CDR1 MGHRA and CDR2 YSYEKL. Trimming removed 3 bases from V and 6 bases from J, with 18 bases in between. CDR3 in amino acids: CASSQSSQGLRNEQFF. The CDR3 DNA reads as TGCGCCAGCAGCCAGAGTAGCCAGGGTTTGCGCAATGAGCAGTTCTTC.

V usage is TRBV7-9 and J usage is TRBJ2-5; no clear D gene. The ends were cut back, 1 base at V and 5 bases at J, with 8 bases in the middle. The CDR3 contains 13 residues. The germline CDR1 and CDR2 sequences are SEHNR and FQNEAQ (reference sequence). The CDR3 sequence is CASSLGQPETQYF. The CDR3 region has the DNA TGTGCCAGCAGCTTAGGTCAGCCCGAGACCCAGTACTTC.

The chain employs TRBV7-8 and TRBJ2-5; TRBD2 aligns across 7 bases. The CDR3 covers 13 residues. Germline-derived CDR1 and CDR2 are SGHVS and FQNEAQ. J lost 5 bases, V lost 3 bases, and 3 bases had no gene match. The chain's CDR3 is CASSFEGGETQYF. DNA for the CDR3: TGTGCCAGCAGCTTTGAGGGAGGGGAGACCCAGTACTTC.

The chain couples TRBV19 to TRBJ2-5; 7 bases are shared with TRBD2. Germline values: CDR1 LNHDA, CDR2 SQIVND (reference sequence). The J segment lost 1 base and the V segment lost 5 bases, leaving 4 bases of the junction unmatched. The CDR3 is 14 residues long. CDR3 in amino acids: CASSGGLSQETQYF. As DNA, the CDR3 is TGTGCCAGTAGTGGGGGACTAAGCCAAGAGACCCAGTACTTC.